The TCR beta chain under discussion was sequenced for a study of OX40 agonist ivuxolimab in advanced cancers. Study at large: The group had a mean age of roughly 65 years, ranged from about 20 to 79, and was 82.7% male.

There are 13 residues in the CDR3. Germline assignment: CDR1 SGHDT and CDR2 YYEEEE. Trimming removed 4 bases from V and 9 bases from J, with 15 bases in between. Libraries were prepared by immunoSEQ multiplex PCR; TCRdb keeps only in-frame clonotypes and omits some of them. Of 90,000 to 150,000 clones listed, 80% to 90% are singletons. The TCR originated in an adult with an advanced solid tumor such as melanoma, head and neck, liver or kidney cancer. The sample here was CD4+ or CD8+ T cells sorted from blood, taken in a trial of the OX40 agonist ivuxolimab. The chain links TRBV5-6 to TRBJ2-3, with D unresolved. The CDR3 spells CASSPYSLATQYF. CDR3 DNA: TGTGCCAGCAGCCCATACTCCTTGGCCACGCAGTATTTT.